The entry below describes one TCR beta chain. Its antigen is still unknown. CDR3 length: 17 residues. Trimming stripped 1 base from V and 2 bases from J, with 18 bases between. Per the germline V gene, CDR1 is SGHTA and CDR2 is FQGNSA. CD45RO/CCR7/CD25/CD127/CD95/CD27 separated CD4+ naive, central memory, regulatory and stem cell-like memory cells by sorting. The data were taken from a study of beta chain features in type 1 diabetes. Study-wide points: TCRB CDR3 length was moderately but significantly reduced in all four CD4+ subsets of Type 1 diabetes patients. Cells that show high TCR expression could be over-represented by cDNA sequencing. Comparison showed that naive, central memory and Treg TCRB repertoires appeared more similar among patients than among healthy donors.

As every portion of the isolated RNA was reverse transcribed, the sequencing read expressed TCRB transcripts. Here immunoSEQ multiplex PCR was the method, and the copy in TCRdb shows in-frame clones only, minus some. Of over 700,000 clones listed, 17% are singletons. The sample was naive CD4+ T cells from blood. This TCR was sampled from a woman between 18 and 29 years old in good health. The gene calls are TRBV7-2 and TRBJ2-7; a weak D match, TRBD1 (6 bases). CDR3 bases: TGTGCCAGCAGCTTAGGCCCCTCATGGGACAACACCTACGAGCAGTACTTC. Residues: CASSLGPSWDNTYEQYF.